Listed below are T cell receptor beta chains from one sample, sequenced in a study of blood T cell repertoires in COVID-19. The table came from immunoSEQ multiplex PCR; TCRdb's copy has only in-frame clones and leaves some out. In the table there are 200,000 to 250,000 clones, around 89% of which are singletons. The sequenced sample was PBMCs or T cells enriched from blood (not recorded which). These receptor sequences come from a woman under 40 who had recovered from COVID-19. Both conserved end residues are part of each CDR3. The D gene is left open where the match is weak.

D gene	V gene	CDR3 protein
NA	TRBV24-1	CATSGRGRTDTQYF
TRBD2	TRBV14	CASSSPGLPRDTQYF
TRBD1	TRBV28	CACPGTGGYGYTF
TRBD2	TRBV30	CAWCLLAGGPNEQFF
TRBD2	TRBV6-2/TRBV6-3	CASSYRSGRSSYEQYF
NA	TRBV6-6	CASSYSLEGLSPLHF
NA	TRBV11-3	CASSPATTGELFF
TRBD1	TRBV27	CASSFATGSFRRNGYTF
NA	TRBV9	CASSVAGGHGSPLHF
NA	TRBV20-1	CSARAGHGYTF
TRBD1	TRBV29-1	CSAEIPGQGGETQYF
TRBD2	TRBV4-3	CASSQDLRGGLAVDTQYF
NA	TRBV4-2	CASSPWRAASYNEQFF
TRBD1	TRBV6-2/TRBV6-3	CASRPTGTGGNQPQHF
TRBD1	TRBV4-3	CASSQDSGTANTEAFF
TRBD2	TRBV7-2	CASSSGLEGSTDTQYF
TRBD1	TRBV7-2	CASSHGTGVVYSYEQYF
NA	TRBV5-1	CASSPSGGRMNTEAFF
NA	TRBV2	CASSEGAELYNSPLHF
NA	TRBV28	CASRAENNQPQHF
TRBD2	TRBV7-3	CASSWQGNSGGHTDTQYF
NA	TRBV5-1	CASSPDSNSPLHF
TRBD1	TRBV7-9	CASTRDRAIYEQYF
TRBD2	TRBV2	CASRTTSGSYEQYF
TRBD2	TRBV19	CASSIDLAGGVNEQFF
TRBD1	TRBV28	CASSSPVGTGADYGYTF
TRBD1	TRBV10-3	CAISGQGAAGNTIYF
TRBD1	TRBV5-1	CASSFSGTANEKLFF
TRBD1	TRBV6-2/TRBV6-3	CASSTWTGDFFGNQPQHF
TRBD2	TRBV9	CASSVGASGQNEQFF
NA	TRBV9	CASSSGTQKIREQFF
TRBD1	TRBV19	CASSPLDRVAEAFF
NA	TRBV6-5	CASSYLGRSGNTIYF
NA	TRBV19	CASSEDSVYNEQFF
NA	TRBV11-2	CASSMDNMNTEAFF
NA	TRBV18	CASSSKMQGDTEAFF
TRBD1	TRBV7-2	CASSATGGVQSGNTIYF
NA	TRBV24-1	CATSVSRTASQHF
NA	TRBV6-1	CASSDSLAEKLFF
NA	TRBV6-2/TRBV6-3	CASSYSIAGAGETQYF
NA	TRBV29-1	CIGGGSYNEQFF
TRBD1	TRBV5-1	CASSLAGQGRGGYTF
NA	TRBV4-1	CASSPIRGERYGYTF
NA	TRBV19	CASSQGIGTEAFF
NA	TRBV6-5	CASSLRQDTEAFF
NA	TRBV7-2	CASTSYRGKLFF
NA	TRBV2	CASMSLNTEAFF
TRBD1	TRBV11-2	CASSRDRDQPQHF
NA	TRBV3-1/TRBV3-2	CASSPASSYEQYF
NA	TRBV15	CATSRPGRRELNTEAFF
TRBD2	TRBV24-1	CAKGLAGTPYEQYF
NA	TRBV7-3	CASSSSGTPLTNVLTF